The 18 T cell receptor beta chains reported below all come from one sample, sequenced in a study of T cells in Graves' hyperthyroidism and ophthalmopathy. RNA transcripts yielded amplified TCR beta CDR3 regions. Researchers ran a first-round RT-PCR on the TCR CDR3 using the HTBI primer set. One entry per CDR3 protein, called by TCRdb with MiXCR from the multiplex PCR reads. Counted here are 350,000 to 400,000 distinct CDR3 sequences, about 18% occurring once; the ten biggest clones make up about 3.5%. Sequences were obtained from blood. The receptors were gathered from a woman aged 18 to 35 with Graves' hyperthyroidism.

About this clonotype itself: One junction end does not reproduce the germline sequence, and a read error may be involved. V gene TRBV6-1 combines with J gene TRBJ2-2, with 14 positions matching TRBD2. The CDR3 is 15 amino acids. Germline assignment: CDR1 MNHNS and CDR2 SASEGT. DNA of the CDR3: TGTGCCAGCAGTGGACTAGCGGGGGGGTCCGGGGATCTGTTTTTT. Amino acids: CASSGLAGGSGDLFF.

This sequence joins TRBV4-1 and TRBJ2-7, with D hard to call. The germline CDR1 and CDR2 sequences are MGHRA and YSYEKL. This CDR3 comprises 16 residues. V dropped 2 bases and J dropped 3 bases, with 17 bases sitting between them. The CDR3 coding sequence is TGCGCCAGCAGCCAAACCTACGGTACCCTGGGCTACGAGCAGTACTTC. It translates to CASSQTYGTLGYEQYF.

This clonotype has ten or more counts. The chain links TRBV9 to TRBJ1-1; maybe TRBD1 (6 bases). With 0 bases removed from V and 7 bases from J, the gap between germline ends came to 16 bases. The CDR3 loop spans 15 amino acids. Germline V lookup: CDR1 SGDLS, CDR2 YYNGEE. Here the CDR3 reads CASSVVEGGFSEAFF. As DNA, the CDR3 is TGTGCCAGCAGCGTAGTCGAGGGGGGCTTTAGTGAAGCTTTCTTT.

This clonotype occurred a few times. The V gene is TRBV18, the J gene TRBJ2-3, with a tentative D call TRBD1 (6 bases). This CDR3 region has 15 residues. Germline V gene sequence: CDR1 KGHSH, CDR2 LQKENI. V was cut by 2 bases and J by 3 bases, with 12 bases left in between. The CDR3 loop is CASSPTQGSTDTQYF. CDR3 nucleotides: TGTGCCAGCTCACCAACACAGGGATCAACAGATACGCAGTATTTT.

This clonotype was recorded at least ten times. The chain combines TRBV15 with TRBJ1-3; maybe TRBD1 (6 bases). Germline CDR1 LNHNV, CDR2 YYDKDF (reference sequence). Between the trimmed V and J ends, which lost 6 bases and 8 bases, there was a span of 17 bases. CDR3 length: 14 amino acids. The CDR3 DNA reads TGTGCCACCAGAGAGGACTCAGGGGTAGACACCATATATTTT. Translated: CATREDSGVDTIYF. The variable domain in full, completed from reference TRBV15 and TRBJ1-3, reads DAMVIQNPRYQVTQFGKPVTLSCSQTLNHNVMYWYQQKSSQAPKLLFHYYDKDFNNEADTPDNFQSRRPNTSFCFLDIRSPGLGDTAMYLCATREDSGVDTIYFGEGSWLTVV.

This clonotype showed up many times. V usage is TRBV12-3 or TRBV12-4 and J usage is TRBJ2-4; 7 nucleotides line up with TRBD1. The trim removed 5 bases at V and 8 bases at J, leaving 9 bases unmatched. CDR3 length: 14 amino acids. DNA of the CDR3: TGTGCCAGCAGTGTTACAGGGGTTTCTGACATTCAGTACTTC. Translation gives CASSVTGVSDIQYF.

The sample holds many counts of this clonotype. J is TRBJ1-2 and V is TRBV20-1; 8 bases map to TRBD1. The CDR3 spans 17 residues. Germline V gene lookup returns CDR1 DFQATT and CDR2 SNEGSKA (reference sequence). V was pared by 3 bases and J by 5 bases, with 17 bases of the junction left unmatched. The CDR3: CSASPTGQGLGGYGYTF. The CDR3 DNA is TGCAGTGCTAGCCCGACAGGACAGGGTCTAGGGGGGTATGGCTACACCTTC.

In its sample, this clonotype was seen many times. The CDR3 region is CASSEDRAGELFF. The CDR3 region has the DNA TGTGCCAGCAGTGAGGACAGGGCCGGGGAGCTGTTTTTT. J is TRBJ2-2 and V is TRBV27, with 8 bases matching TRBD1. The trim removed 5 bases at V and 6 bases at J, leaving 2 bases unmatched. The CDR3 runs to 13 residues. Germline V gene lookup returns CDR1 MNHEY and CDR2 SMNVEV (reference sequence).

This clonotype was observed at least ten times. The chain carries TRBV6-1 and TRBJ2-5, with TRBD1 as a possible D gene (6 bases). The CDR3 is 18 residues long. V was cut by 6 bases and J by 2 bases, with 25 bases left in between. Germline V CDR1 and CDR2: MNHNS, SASEGT. This chain's CDR3 is CASSLAAAGTPDQETQYF. The CDR3 region has the DNA TGTGCCAGCAGCCTCGCCGCGGCCGGGACACCGGATCAAGAGACCCAGTACTTC.

The chain employs TRBV6-2 or TRBV6-3 and TRBJ1-5, with D tentatively TRBD1 (5 bases). The germline gives CDR1 MNHEY, CDR2 SVGEGT. V was pared by 2 bases and J by 6 bases, with 14 bases between. The CDR3 is made up of 15 amino acids. CDR3 amino acids: CASSYIGGGGQPQHF. The CDR3 DNA is TGTGCCAGCAGTTACATCGGGGGTGGAGGTCAGCCCCAGCATTTT.

This clonotype was counted ten times or more. The chain carries TRBV6-1 and TRBJ1-3; D is perhaps TRBD1 (5 bases). CDR3 length equals 16 residues. The germline CDR1 and CDR2 sequences are MNHNS and SASEGT. Deletions cut 6 bases from V and 3 bases from J, with 18 bases between. CDR3 protein: CASRGGPTLRGNTIYF. CDR3 DNA: TGTGCCAGCAGGGGGGGTCCGACTCTTCGTGGAAACACCATATATTTT.

The chain couples TRBV6-1 to TRBJ1-1, with D unclear. The CDR3 sequence is 13 residues long. Trimming removed 5 bases from V and 5 bases from J, with 12 bases in between. Germline CDR1 and CDR2: MNHNS and SASEGT. CDR3: CASSPNIVTEAFF. In DNA form, the CDR3 reads TGTGCCAGCAGTCCCAATATTGTGACTGAAGCTTTCTTT.

This clonotype was observed at least ten times. This chain connects TRBV28 to TRBJ1-5, with D perhaps matching TRBD1 (6 bases). This CDR3 region has 12 residues. Trimming took off 8 bases at V and 3 bases at J, with 8 bases between the two ends. Germline loops: CDR1 MDHEN, CDR2 SYDVKM. The CDR3 spells CASWTANQPQHF. CDR3 bases: TGTGCCAGCTGGACAGCCAATCAGCCCCAGCATTTT.

This clonotype was counted at least ten times. J is TRBJ2-7 and V is TRBV7-2, with D possibly being TRBD1 or TRBD2 (5 bases each). Trimming took 1 base from V and 7 from J, leaving 17 bases between them. The CDR3 covers 15 residues. Germline V gene lookup returns CDR1 SGHTA and CDR2 FQGNSA. CDR3 nucleotides: TGTGCCAGCAGCTTAGACGGGGCAGGGAGTTGGGAGCAGTACTTC. This gives the protein CASSLDGAGSWEQYF.

The rearrangement links TRBV11-2 to TRBJ1-1; D is undetermined. Germline CDR1 and CDR2: SGHAT and FQNNGV. V was pared by 5 bases and J by 1 base, with 11 bases between. The CDR3 sequence is 14 residues long. CDR3 residues: CASSPAVGNTEAFF. DNA for the CDR3: TGTGCCAGCAGCCCCGCCGTTGGGAACACTGAAGCTTTCTTT. The full variable domain, rest sourced from reference TRBV11-2 and TRBJ1-1, is EAGVAQSPRYKIIEKRQSVAFWCNPISGHATLYWYQQILGQGPKLLIQFQNNGVVDDSQLPKDRFSAERLKGVDSTLKIQPAKLEDSAVYLCASSPAVGNTEAFFGQGTRLTVV.

This chain joins TRBV10-3 and TRBJ1-2, with a tentative D call TRBD1 (6 bases). Trimming took 3 bases from V and 5 from J, leaving 10 bases between them. CDR3 length equals 13 residues. Germline CDR1 and CDR2: ENHRY and SYGVKD. CDR3 region: CAISEGRGYGYTF. In DNA form, the CDR3 reads TGTGCCATCAGTGAAGGCAGGGGTTATGGCTACACCTTC.

This chain links TRBV30 with TRBJ1-5, with 7 bases that match TRBD1. CDR1 is GTSNPN, CDR2 SVGIG, per germline (reference sequence). This CDR3 is built from 12 residues. CDR3: CAANRGGQPQHF. The CDR3 nucleotides read TGTGCTGCGAACAGGGGTGGCCAGCCCCAGCATTTT.

This chain connects TRBV6-1 to TRBJ1-2, with D possibly matching TRBD1 (6 bases). Looked up from germline, CDR1 is MNHNS and CDR2 is SASEGT. Trimming cost V 2 bases and J 4 bases, with 11 bases left between them. The CDR3 spans 14 residues. The CDR3 spells CASSELQGTYGYTF. The CDR3, as DNA: TGTGCCAGCAGTGAATTACAGGGAACCTATGGCTACACCTTC.